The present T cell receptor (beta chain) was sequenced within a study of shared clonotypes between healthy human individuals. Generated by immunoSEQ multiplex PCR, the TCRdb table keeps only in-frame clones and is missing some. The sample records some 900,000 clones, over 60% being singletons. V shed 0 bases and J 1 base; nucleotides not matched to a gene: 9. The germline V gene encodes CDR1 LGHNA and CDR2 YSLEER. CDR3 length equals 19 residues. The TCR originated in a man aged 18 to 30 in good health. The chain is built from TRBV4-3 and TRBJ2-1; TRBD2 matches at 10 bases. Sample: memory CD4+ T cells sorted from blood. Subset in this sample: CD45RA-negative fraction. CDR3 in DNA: TGCGCCAGCAGCCAAGATGGGCTAGCGGGAGAACAATCCTACAATGAGCAGTTCTTC. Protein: CASSQDGLAGEQSYNEQFF.